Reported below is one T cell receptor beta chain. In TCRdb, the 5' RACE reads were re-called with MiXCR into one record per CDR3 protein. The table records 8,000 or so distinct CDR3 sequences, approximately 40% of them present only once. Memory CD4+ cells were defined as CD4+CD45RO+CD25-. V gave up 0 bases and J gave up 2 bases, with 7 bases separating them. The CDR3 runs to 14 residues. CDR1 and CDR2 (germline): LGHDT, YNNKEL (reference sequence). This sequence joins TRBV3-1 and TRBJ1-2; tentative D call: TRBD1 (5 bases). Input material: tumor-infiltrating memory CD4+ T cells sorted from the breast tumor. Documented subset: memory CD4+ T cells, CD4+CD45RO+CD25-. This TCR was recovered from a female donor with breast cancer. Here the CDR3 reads CASSQDAGNYGYTF. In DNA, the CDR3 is TGTGCCAGCAGCCAAGATGCAGGGAACTATGGCTACACCTTC.